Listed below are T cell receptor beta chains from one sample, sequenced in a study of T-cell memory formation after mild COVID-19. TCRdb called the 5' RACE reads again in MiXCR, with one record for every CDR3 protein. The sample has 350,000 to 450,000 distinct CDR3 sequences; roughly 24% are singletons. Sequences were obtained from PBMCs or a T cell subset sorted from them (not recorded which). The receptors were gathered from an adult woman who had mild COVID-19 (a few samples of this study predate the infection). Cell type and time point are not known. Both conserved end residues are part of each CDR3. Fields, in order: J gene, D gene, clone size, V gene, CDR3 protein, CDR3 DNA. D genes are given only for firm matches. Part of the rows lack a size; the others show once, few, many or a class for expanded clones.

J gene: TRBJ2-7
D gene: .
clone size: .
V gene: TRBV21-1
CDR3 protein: CASSKGQNYEQYF
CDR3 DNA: TGTGCCAGCAGCAAGGGACAGAACTACGAGCAGTACTTC

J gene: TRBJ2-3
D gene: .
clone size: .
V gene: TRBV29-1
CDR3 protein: CSVETHREGTQYF
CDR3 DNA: TGCAGCGTGGAGACACACAGGGAGGGTACGCAGTATTTT

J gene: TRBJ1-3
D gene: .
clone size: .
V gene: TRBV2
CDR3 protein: CASSDRTNSGNTIYF
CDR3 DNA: TGTGCCAGCAGTGATAGGACAAACTCTGGAAACACCATATATTTT

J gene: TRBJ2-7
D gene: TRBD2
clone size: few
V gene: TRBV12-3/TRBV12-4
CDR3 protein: CASSATSGVYEQYF
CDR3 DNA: TGTGCCAGCAGTGCGACTAGCGGGGTCTACGAGCAGTACTTC

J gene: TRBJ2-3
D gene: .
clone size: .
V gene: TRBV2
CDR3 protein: CASSESLRGSGDTQYF
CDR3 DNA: TGTGCCAGCAGTGAAAGTTTACGGGGGAGTGGAGATACGCAGTATTTT

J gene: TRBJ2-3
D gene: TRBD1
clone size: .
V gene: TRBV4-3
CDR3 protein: CASSQTSGQGTDTQYF
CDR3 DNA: TGCGCCAGCAGCCAAACCTCGGGACAGGGCACAGATACGCAGTATTTT

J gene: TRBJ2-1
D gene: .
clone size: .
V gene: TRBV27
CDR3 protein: CASSSGTSTYNEQFF
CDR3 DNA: TGTGCCAGCAGTTCGGGGACTTCAACCTACAATGAGCAGTTCTTC

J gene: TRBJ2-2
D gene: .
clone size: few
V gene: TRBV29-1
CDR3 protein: CSVERVSGELFF
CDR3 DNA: TGCAGCGTTGAGAGGGTGTCCGGGGAGCTGTTTTTT

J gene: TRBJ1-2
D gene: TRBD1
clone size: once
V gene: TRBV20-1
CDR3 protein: CSAGTGGYGYTF
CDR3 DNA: TGCAGTGCTGGGACAGGGGGCTATGGCTACACCTTC

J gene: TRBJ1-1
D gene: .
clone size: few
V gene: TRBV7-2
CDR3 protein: CASSPRFMNTEAFF
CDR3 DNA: TGTGCCAGCAGCCCCAGGTTCATGAACACTGAAGCTTTCTTT

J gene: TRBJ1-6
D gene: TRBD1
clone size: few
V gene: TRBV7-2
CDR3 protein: CASSLAPQGDSPLHF
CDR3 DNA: TGTGCCAGCAGCTTAGCCCCACAGGGGGATTCACCCCTCCACTTT

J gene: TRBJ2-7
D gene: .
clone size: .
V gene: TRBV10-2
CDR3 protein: CASNVQGHSYEQYF
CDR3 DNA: TGCGCCAGCAACGTGCAGGGGCACTCCTACGAGCAGTACTTC

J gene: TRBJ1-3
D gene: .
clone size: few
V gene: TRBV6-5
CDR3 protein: CASSYSQPGNTIYF
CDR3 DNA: TGTGCCAGCAGTTACTCGCAGCCTGGAAACACCATATATTTT

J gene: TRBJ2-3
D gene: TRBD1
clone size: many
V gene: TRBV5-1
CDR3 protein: CASSLGQGATDTQYF
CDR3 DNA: TGCGCCAGCAGCCTAGGACAGGGGGCAACAGATACGCAGTATTTT

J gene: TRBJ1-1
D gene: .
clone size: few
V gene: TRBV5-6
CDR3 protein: CASSLWTSFEAFF
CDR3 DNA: TGTGCCAGCAGCTTGTGGACTTCATTTGAAGCTTTCTTT

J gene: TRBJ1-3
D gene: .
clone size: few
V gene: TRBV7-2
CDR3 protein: CASSLTGSLSGNTIYF
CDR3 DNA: TGTGCCAGCAGCCTCACAGGGAGCCTTTCTGGAAACACCATATATTTT

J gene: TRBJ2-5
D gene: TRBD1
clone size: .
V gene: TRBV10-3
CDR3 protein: CAKKGASETQYF
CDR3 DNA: TGTGCCAAAAAGGGGGCTAGCGAGACCCAGTACTTC

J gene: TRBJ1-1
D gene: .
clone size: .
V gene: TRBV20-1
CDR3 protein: CSARFPGEMNTEAFF
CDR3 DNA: TGCAGTGCTAGGTTTCCAGGGGAAATGAACACTGAAGCTTTCTTT

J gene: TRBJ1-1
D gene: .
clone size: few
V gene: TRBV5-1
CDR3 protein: CASSGGLTEAFF
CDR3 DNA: TGCGCCAGCAGTGGAGGGCTCACTGAAGCTTTCTTT

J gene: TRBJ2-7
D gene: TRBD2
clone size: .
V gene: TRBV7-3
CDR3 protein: CASSKGRTSLYEQYF
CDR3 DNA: TGTGCCAGCAGCAAAGGGCGGACTAGCCTCTACGAGCAGTACTTC

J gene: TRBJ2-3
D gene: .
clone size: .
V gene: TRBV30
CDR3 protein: CAWTAENTDTQYF
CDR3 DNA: TGTGCCTGGACTGCAGAAAACACAGATACGCAGTATTTT

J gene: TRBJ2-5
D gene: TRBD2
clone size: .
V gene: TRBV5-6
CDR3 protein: CASSLLWLAGGQETQYF
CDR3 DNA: TGTGCCAGCAGCTTGCTCTGGCTAGCGGGGGGGCAAGAGACCCAGTACTTC

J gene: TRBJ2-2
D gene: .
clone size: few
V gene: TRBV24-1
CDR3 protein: CATSDLYSGEGGELFF
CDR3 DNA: TGTGCCACCAGTGACTTGTACTCCGGGGAAGGCGGGGAGCTGTTTTTT

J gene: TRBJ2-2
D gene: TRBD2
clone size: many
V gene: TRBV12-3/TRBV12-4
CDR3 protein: CASSFGTRSSTGELFF
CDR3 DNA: TGTGCCAGCAGTTTCGGGACTAGAAGTTCCACCGGGGAGCTGTTTTTT

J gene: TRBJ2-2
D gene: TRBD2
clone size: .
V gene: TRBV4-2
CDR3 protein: CASSQEREGELFF
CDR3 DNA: TGTGCCAGCAGCCAAGAGCGGGAGGGGGAGCTGTTTTTT

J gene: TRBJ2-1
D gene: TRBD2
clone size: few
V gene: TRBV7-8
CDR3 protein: CASRGLAGGAFEQFF
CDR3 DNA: TGTGCCAGCAGGGGACTAGCGGGAGGGGCCTTCGAGCAGTTCTTC

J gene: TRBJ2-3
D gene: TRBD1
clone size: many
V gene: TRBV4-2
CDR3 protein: CASSQGRSDRAPDTQYF
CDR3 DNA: TGTGCCAGCAGCCAGGGACGTTCGGACAGGGCCCCAGATACGCAGTATTTT

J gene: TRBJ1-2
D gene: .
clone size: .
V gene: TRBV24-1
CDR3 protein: CATSDPRTANYGYTF
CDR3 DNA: TGTGCCACCAGTGATCCCAGAACAGCTAACTATGGCTACACCTTC

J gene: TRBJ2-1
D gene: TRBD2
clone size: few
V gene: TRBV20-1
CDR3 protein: CSAGGTTHNEQFF
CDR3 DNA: TGCAGTGCGGGGGGGACTACCCACAATGAGCAGTTCTTC

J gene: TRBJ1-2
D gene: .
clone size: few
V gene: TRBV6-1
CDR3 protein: CASSLYTDRHLF
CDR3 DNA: TGTGCCAGCAGCCTCTACACGGACCGCCACCTCTTC

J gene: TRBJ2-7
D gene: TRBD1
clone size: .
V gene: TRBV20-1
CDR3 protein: CSAVRPGQDLVLFYEQYF
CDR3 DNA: TGCAGTGCTGTCCGACCCGGACAGGACCTCGTACTCTTCTACGAGCAGTACTTC

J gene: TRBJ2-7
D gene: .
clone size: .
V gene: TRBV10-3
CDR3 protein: CATQVDPFEQYF
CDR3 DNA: TGTGCCACACAAGTTGATCCTTTCGAGCAGTACTTC

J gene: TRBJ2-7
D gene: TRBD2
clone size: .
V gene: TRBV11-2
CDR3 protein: CASSIREGGYEQYF
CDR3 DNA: TGTGCCAGCAGCATCCGGGAGGGCGGGTACGAGCAGTACTTC

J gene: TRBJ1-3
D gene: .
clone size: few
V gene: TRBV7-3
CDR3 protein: CASSSRDTYSGNTIYF
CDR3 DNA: TGTGCCAGCAGCTCCCGGGACACCTACTCTGGAAACACCATATATTTT

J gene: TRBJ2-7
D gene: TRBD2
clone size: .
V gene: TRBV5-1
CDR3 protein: CASSVSYQRGSYEQYF
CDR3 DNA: TGCGCCAGCAGCGTCTCATACCAGCGGGGCTCCTACGAGCAGTACTTC

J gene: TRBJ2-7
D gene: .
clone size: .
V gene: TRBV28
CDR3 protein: CASIWRYRPYEQYF
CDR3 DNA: TGTGCCAGCATCTGGAGGTACAGGCCCTACGAGCAGTACTTC

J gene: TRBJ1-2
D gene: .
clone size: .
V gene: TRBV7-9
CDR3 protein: CASSFGQTYGYTF
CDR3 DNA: TGTGCCAGCAGCTTTGGACAGACCTATGGCTACACCTTC

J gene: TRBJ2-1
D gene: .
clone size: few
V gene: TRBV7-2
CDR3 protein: CASEIRRHTGHNEQFF
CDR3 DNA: TGTGCCAGCGAGATCAGGAGGCACACGGGACACAATGAGCAGTTCTTC

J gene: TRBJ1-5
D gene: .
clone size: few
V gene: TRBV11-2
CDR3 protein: CASSPSHGNQPQHF
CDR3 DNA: TGTGCCAGCAGCCCAAGCCACGGCAATCAGCCCCAGCATTTT

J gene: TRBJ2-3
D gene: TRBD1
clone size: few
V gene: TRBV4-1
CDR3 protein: CASSRGQGPDTQYF
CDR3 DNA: TGCGCCAGCAGCCGAGGACAGGGGCCAGATACGCAGTATTTT

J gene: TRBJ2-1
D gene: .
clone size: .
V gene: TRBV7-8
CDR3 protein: CASSPQRLVSLLDEQFF
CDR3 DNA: TGTGCCAGCAGCCCTCAACGACTAGTAAGCCTCCTCGATGAGCAGTTCTTC

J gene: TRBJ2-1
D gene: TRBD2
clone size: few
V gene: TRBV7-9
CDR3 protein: CASTLGSGGSSYNEQFF
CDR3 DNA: TGTGCCAGCACCCTGGGGAGCGGGGGGAGCTCCTACAATGAGCAGTTCTTC

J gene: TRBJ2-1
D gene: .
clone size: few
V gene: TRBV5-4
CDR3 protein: CASTTYNEQFF
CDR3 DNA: TGTGCCTCAACGACCTACAATGAGCAGTTCTTC

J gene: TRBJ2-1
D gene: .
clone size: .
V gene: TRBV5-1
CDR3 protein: CASSSTAGAALTNEQFF
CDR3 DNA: TGCGCCAGCAGCTCGACGGCGGGGGCGGCCCTCACCAATGAGCAGTTCTTC

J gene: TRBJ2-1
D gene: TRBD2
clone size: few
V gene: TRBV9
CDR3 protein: CASSGTSGRSYNEQFF
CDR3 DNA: TGTGCCAGCAGCGGGACTAGCGGGAGGTCCTACAATGAGCAGTTCTTC

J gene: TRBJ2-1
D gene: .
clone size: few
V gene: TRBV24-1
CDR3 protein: CATSDRRTTYNEQFF
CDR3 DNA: TGTGCCACCAGTGATCGCCGGACAACCTACAATGAGCAGTTCTTC

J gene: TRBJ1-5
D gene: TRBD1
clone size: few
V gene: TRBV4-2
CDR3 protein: CASSHGDRDNQPQHF
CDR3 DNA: TGTGCCAGCAGCCACGGGGACAGAGACAATCAGCCCCAGCATTTT

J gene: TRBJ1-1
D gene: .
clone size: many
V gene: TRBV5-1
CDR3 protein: CASSLGGVNTEAFF
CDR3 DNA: TGCGCCAGCAGCTTAGGCGGCGTGAACACTGAAGCTTTCTTT